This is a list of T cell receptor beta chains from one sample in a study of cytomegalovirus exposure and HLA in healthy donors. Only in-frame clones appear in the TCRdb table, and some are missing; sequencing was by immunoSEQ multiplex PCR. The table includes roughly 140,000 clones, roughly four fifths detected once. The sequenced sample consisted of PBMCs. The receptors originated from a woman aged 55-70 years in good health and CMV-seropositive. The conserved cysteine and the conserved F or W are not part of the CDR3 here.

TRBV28 ASSLTGGWAQPQH
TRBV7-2 ASSIDLAGVGNEQF
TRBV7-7 ASSSLLAQNEQF
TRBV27 ASSFSKGNTIY
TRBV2 ASRAGSSYNEQF
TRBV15 ATSVDRTNQPQH
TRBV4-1 ASSQRGVSGSTDTQY
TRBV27 ASSLGTIYEQY
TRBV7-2 ASSLTGIADEQF
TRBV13 ASSPQGRVNSGNTIY
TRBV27 ASTTGGPSYNEQF
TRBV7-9 ASSLARDSNEKLF
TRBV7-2 ASSFHRDAYEQY
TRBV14 ASSQELAMNTGELF
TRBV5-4 ASSSGGTYNEQF
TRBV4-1 ASSQLLGTSVDNEQF
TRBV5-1 ASSLTDRNTEAF
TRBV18 ASSPNRGRVQASPGANVLT
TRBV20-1 SAIREVTQY
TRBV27 ASSFSGQGNSPLH
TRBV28 ASSPRDYQPQH
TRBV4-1 ASSQVSGSGNTIY
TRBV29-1 SVVGGRETQY
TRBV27 ASSPRLAGGVYEQY
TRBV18 ASSPLLGASGSPFGEQF
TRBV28 ASKGQGTTEAF
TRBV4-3 ASSQDTRGKPEKLF
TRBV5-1 ASSLGREMDNEQF
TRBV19 ASSGLAGGPGELF
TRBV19 ASSIRTLGLAGLSAGELF
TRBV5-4 ASSQTRLGEQY
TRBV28 ASSLTPGYEQY
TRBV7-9 ASSRGTGGVETQY
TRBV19 ASRSLAFTDTQY
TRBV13 ASSLPSETYEQY
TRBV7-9 ASSPFLGGTAVTGELF